The present TCR beta chain was sequenced within a study of human T cells and chemical hapten exposure. Study results and limitations: Expanded TCR counts at PT1 were positively correlated with the patch test score. Donor immune responses may differ from healthy people's, since all donors had alopecia.

From the RACE reads, TCRdb called clonotypes with MiXCR, one entry per CDR3 protein. The sample includes more than 100,000 distinct CDR3 sequences, less than 15% of them seen just once. Trimming took 3 bases from V and 0 from J, leaving 20 bases between them. CDR1 and CDR2 from the germline V gene are KGHSH and LQKENI. This CDR3 comprises 18 residues. The sample holds many counts of this clonotype. What it binds is not known. The time point denotes: pre-sensitization, week 0. Treatment in this sample: therapeutic diphenylcyclopropenone sensitization with weekly scalp DPC. Unfractionated whole blood yielded the extracted total RNA.

The receptor's source is a woman under 30 with alopecia areata. Some clones in this sample may be carry-over from other donors' samples. Sequenced material: whole blood, taken in connection with sensitization to the hapten diphenylcyclopropenone (DPC). The chain is built from TRBV18 and TRBJ2-5; D call uncertain. CDR3 in amino acids: CASSPVAMPVAYQETQYF. The CDR3 DNA reads as TGTGCCAGCTCACCGGTAGCCATGCCGGTGGCGTACCAAGAGACCCAGTACTTC.